This passage covers 13 T cell receptor beta chains from one sample sequenced in a study of a mutant IDH1 vaccine in newly diagnosed glioma. Sequenced by immunoSEQ multiplex PCR; TCRdb stores in-frame clones only, minus some. Of some 60,000 clones in the sample, 75% to 90% are singletons; the top ten hold 1.1% to 1.5%. These receptors' antigens are unknown. The time point is: week 23, last vaccination. Doses consisted of 300 ug of mutant IDH1 20-mer peptide each, paired with topical imiquimod. The sequenced sample was PBMCs, obtained from a glioma patient whose treatment included an IDH1 peptide vaccine. These TCRs come from a man in his forties with glioma.

This clone was observed a few times. The chain carries TRBV5-6 and TRBJ2-1, with no clear D. This CDR3 contains 14 residues. The V end was cut by 3 bases, the J end by 8 bases, with 15 bases between. The germline V gene has CDR1 SGHDT and CDR2 YYEEEE. The CDR3 is CASSSSNERYEQFF. DNA for the CDR3: TGTGCCAGCAGCTCCAGTAACGAAAGGTATGAGCAGTTCTTC.

The chain employs TRBV19 and TRBJ1-2, with a possible D match to TRBD1 (5 bases). V lost 5 bases and J 7 bases, leaving 14 bases between the germline ends. Germline V gene sequence: CDR1 LNHDA, CDR2 SQIVND (reference sequence). The CDR3 extends over 13 amino acids. CDR3 in amino acids: CASSVQQEIGYTF. CDR3 DNA sequence: TGTGCCAGTAGTGTGCAACAGGAGATTGGCTACACCTTC. The full variable domain, with the rest looked up from reference TRBV19 and TRBJ1-2, is DGGITQSPKYLFRKEGQNVTLSCEQNLNHDAMYWYRQDPGQGLRLIYYSQIVNDFQKGDIAEGYSVSREKKESFPLTVTSAQKNPTAFYLCASSVQQEIGYTFGSGTRLTVV.

V usage is TRBV4-1 and J usage is TRBJ2-1; 9 positions match TRBD1. The CDR3 is 16 amino acids. Germline V gene sequence: CDR1 MGHRA, CDR2 YSYEKL. After removal of 3 bases from V and 5 bases from J, the junction contained 8 bases not matched to a gene. The CDR3 sequence is CASSQSLGTGNNEQFF. CDR3 bases: TGCGCCAGCAGCCAGTCGCTCGGGACAGGGAACAATGAGCAGTTCTTC.

This chain links TRBV29-1 with TRBJ2-5, with D possibly being TRBD1 (7 bases). The CDR3 is 12 residues long. Trimming left V 4 bases short and J 4 bases short, with 10 bases between. Germline CDR1 SQVTM, CDR2 ANQGSEA. CDR3 loop: CSVGRGVETQYF. The CDR3 bases are TGCAGCGTTGGCAGGGGGGTAGAGACCCAGTACTTC.

The rearrangement uses TRBV2 and TRBJ2-7; D remains ambiguous. The germline V gene encodes CDR1 SNHLY and CDR2 FYNNEI. CDR3 length: 12 amino acids. Trimming cost V 6 bases and J 1 base, with 7 bases left between them. This chain's CDR3 is CASSQMSYEQYF. In DNA, the CDR3 is TGTGCCAGCAGCCAGATGTCCTACGAGCAGTACTTC.

In this sample, this clone turned up once. This chain joins TRBV11-2 and TRBJ2-5; 8 bases line up with TRBD1. V dropped 5 bases and J dropped 8; count of bases not matched to a gene: 7. This CDR3 has 13 amino acids. Looked up from germline, CDR1 is SGHAT and CDR2 is FQNNGV. The DNA for the CDR3 is TGTGCCAGCAGCCAAGGACAGGGACCTACCCAGTACTTC. Amino acid sequence: CASSQGQGPTQYF. The entire variable domain, with the rest obtained from reference TRBV11-2 and TRBJ2-5, is as follows: EAGVAQSPRYKIIEKRQSVAFWCNPISGHATLYWYQQILGQGPKLLIQFQNNGVVDDSQLPKDRFSAERLKGVDSTLKIQPAKLEDSAVYLCASSQGQGPTQYFGPGTRLLVL.

V gene TRBV5-1 combines with J gene TRBJ2-7; no clear D gene. This CDR3 spans 14 amino acids. Trimming cost V 5 bases and J 2 bases, with 14 bases left between them. Germline CDR1 reads SGHRS; CDR2 reads YFSETQ. The DNA of the CDR3 is TGCGCCAGCAGTTATTCCGGACGAGCCTACGAGCAGTACTTC. This translates into CASSYSGRAYEQYF.

This clone occurred a few times. The V gene is TRBV4-3, the J gene TRBJ1-5; no reliable D call. This CDR3 comprises 15 residues. The germline V gene has CDR1 LGHNA and CDR2 YSLEER. V gave up 0 bases and J gave up 2 bases, with 8 bases separating them. CDR3 in DNA: TGCGCCAGCAGCCAAGATGTCGGGGGCAATCAGCCCCAGCATTTT. This gives the protein CASSQDVGGNQPQHF.

The CDR3 DNA is TGTGCCAGCAGTTATGGGGGTCTCCCCTACAATGAGCAGTTCTTC. Its protein is CASSYGGLPYNEQFF. This chain uses TRBV6-5 with TRBJ2-1, with D perhaps given as TRBD1 or TRBD2 (5 bases each). CDR1 is MNHEY, CDR2 SVGAGI, per germline. This CDR3 region has 15 residues. V gave up 3 bases and J gave up 2 bases, with 11 bases separating them.

The V call is TRBV9, the J call TRBJ2-5; perhaps TRBD1 as D (5 bases). The CDR3 has 12 amino acids. The germline gives CDR1 SGDLS, CDR2 YYNGEE. Trimming shortened V by 0 bases and J by 5 bases, and 5 bases separated the two germline ends. The CDR3: CASSVEGETQYF. In nucleotides, the CDR3 is TGTGCCAGCAGCGTAGAGGGGGAGACCCAGTACTTC.

This clone was counted between two and nine times. The chain combines TRBV28 with TRBJ2-7; D may match TRBD1 or TRBD2 (5 bases each). In germline, CDR1 is MDHEN, CDR2 SYDVKM. The CDR3 extends over 12 amino acids. V was trimmed by 10 bases and J by 2 bases, leaving 12 bases between them. The CDR3: CATHGATYEQYF. The CDR3 nucleotides are TGTGCCACCCACGGGGCTACCTACGAGCAGTACTTC.

The gene calls are TRBV6-6 and TRBJ2-5; 8 bases fit TRBD2. The germline V gene encodes CDR1 MNHNY and CDR2 SVGAGI (reference sequence). V shed 7 bases and J 10 bases; nucleotides not matched to a gene: 8. The CDR3 spans 12 residues. CDR3 bases: TGTGCCAGCAAGCCGGGAGGGGGGGACCAGTACTTC. It encodes CASKPGGGDQYF.

The chain uses TRBV7-9 and TRBJ1-4; D unresolved. Germline-derived CDR1 and CDR2 are SEHNR and FQNEAQ (reference sequence). CDR3 length: 12 residues. The V gene lost 3 bases and the J gene lost 3 bases, with 2 bases spanning the gap. The CDR3 DNA is TGTGCCAGCAGCTTCCCTAATGAAAAACTGTTTTTT. Its protein is CASSFPNEKLFF.